Below, one T cell receptor beta chain is given with its context. This sample is drawn from a study of blood T cell repertoires in COVID-19. Study information: Acute and convalescent COVID-19 specimens originated in the United States, Italy and Spain. T cells, B-cell-depleted T cells, or PBMCs provided the cDNA or gDNA that served as material.

Per the study methods: By means of reference gene primer amplification, nucleated cell counts were estimated. Clones were sequenced by immunoSEQ multiplex PCR, and TCRdb holds only the in-frame ones, with some missing. That table furnishes V, J and clone size, whereas the DNA furnished D and trimming. This table has around 180,000 clones, over 75% appearing once. The specimen sequenced was peripheral blood. This sequence originates from a man aged 65-85 years with active or convalescent COVID-19.

This CDR3 is CASSNRGTGSTGELFF. The CDR3 DNA follows: TGTGCCAGCAGCAACCGCGGGACAGGGAGTACCGGGGAGCTGTTTTTT. The genes are TRBV7-6 and TRBJ2-2; 9 nucleotides align to TRBD1. The CDR3 runs 16 residues. Germline trimming cut 5 bases from V and 5 bases from J; bases unmatched to any gene: 9. Germline lookup yields CDR1 SGHVS and CDR2 FNYEAQ.